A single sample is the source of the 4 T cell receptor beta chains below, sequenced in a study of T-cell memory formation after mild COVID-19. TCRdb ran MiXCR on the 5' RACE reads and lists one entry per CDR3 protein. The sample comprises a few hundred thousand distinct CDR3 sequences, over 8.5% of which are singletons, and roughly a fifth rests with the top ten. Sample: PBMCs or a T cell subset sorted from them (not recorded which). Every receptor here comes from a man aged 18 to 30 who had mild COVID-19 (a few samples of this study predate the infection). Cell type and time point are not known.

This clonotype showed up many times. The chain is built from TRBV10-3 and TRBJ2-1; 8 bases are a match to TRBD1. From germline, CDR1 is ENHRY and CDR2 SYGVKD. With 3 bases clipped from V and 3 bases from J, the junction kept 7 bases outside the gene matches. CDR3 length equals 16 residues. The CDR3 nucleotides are TGTGCCATCAGTGACCAGACAGGGGCCAGCTACAATGAGCAGTTCTTC. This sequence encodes CAISDQTGASYNEQFF.

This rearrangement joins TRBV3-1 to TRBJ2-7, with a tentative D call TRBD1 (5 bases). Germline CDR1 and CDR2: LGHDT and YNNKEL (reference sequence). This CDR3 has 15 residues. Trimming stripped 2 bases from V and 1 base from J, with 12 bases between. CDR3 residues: CASSQWMDTSYEQYF. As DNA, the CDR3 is TGTGCCAGCAGCCAATGGATGGACACGTCCTACGAGCAGTACTTC.

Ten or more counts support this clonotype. CDR3 coding DNA: TGTGCCAGCAGTTACCACTACTTTGGGACGGTTCCCGAGCAGTACGTC. Its translation: CASSYHYFGTVPEQYV. The chain uses TRBV6-6 and TRBJ2-7, with D perhaps TRBD1 or TRBD2 (5 bases each). This CDR3 is built from 16 residues. The V gene lost 2 bases and the J gene lost 6 bases, with 20 bases spanning the gap. CDR1 is MNHNY and CDR2 is SVGAGI in the germline V gene (reference sequence).

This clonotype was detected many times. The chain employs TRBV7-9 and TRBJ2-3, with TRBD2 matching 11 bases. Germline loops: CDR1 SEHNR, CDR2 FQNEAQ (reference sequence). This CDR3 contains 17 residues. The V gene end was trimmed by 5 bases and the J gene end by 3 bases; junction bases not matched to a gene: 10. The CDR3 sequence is CASSPSTSGMGTDTQYF. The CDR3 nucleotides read TGTGCCAGCAGCCCGTCGACTAGCGGGATGGGAACAGATACGCAGTATTTT.